This TCR beta chain was sequenced in a study of cytomegalovirus exposure and HLA in healthy donors. This clone came up once. The repertoire was sequenced with immunoSEQ multiplex PCR; TCRdb's copy has only in-frame clones and lacks some. This table holds a few hundred thousand clones, about nine tenths found once. Trimming cost V 3 bases and J 3 bases; bases outside gene matches: 13. CDR3 length: 18 amino acids. Germline V gene lookup returns CDR1 SGHAT and CDR2 FQNNGV. This sequence originates from a woman in her late teens or twenties in good health and CMV-seronegative. The sample consisted of PBMCs. The chain carries TRBV11-2 and TRBJ2-2; 7 bases line up with TRBD2. CDR3 loop: CASSFLKGTTKYTGELFF. CDR3 sequence (DNA): TGTGCCAGCAGCTTCCTCAAAGGGACTACCAAATACACCGGGGAGCTGTTTTTT.